This TCR beta chain was sequenced in a study of control samples from healthy donors and cancer patients. Assay: immunoSEQ multiplex PCR; the TCRdb copy retains only in-frame clones and omits some. This table has approximately 220,000 clones, 85% to 95% appearing once. The length of the CDR3 is 14 residues. Germline CDR1 reads LNHDA; CDR2 reads SQIVND (reference sequence). V was pared by 5 bases and J by 5 bases, with 13 bases between. V gene TRBV19 combines with J gene TRBJ1-5; unclear D gene. The sequence came from a man aged 45-65 years in good health. Sequencing was carried out using blood. The DNA for the CDR3 is TGTGCCAGTAGTGCGTGGGCCACGGATCAGCCCCAGCATTTT. This encodes CASSAWATDQPQHF.